This T cell receptor (beta chain) was recovered during a study of T cell changes during pregnancy in multiple sclerosis. The protocol was immunoSEQ multiplex PCR, while the TCRdb copy is restricted to in-frame clones and leaves out a portion. The sample holds tens of thousands of clones, approximately 92% seen once. V trimming: 2 bases; J trimming: 1 base; junction bases outside the gene matches: 5. This CDR3 spans 16 amino acids. In germline, CDR1 is SGHRS, CDR2 YFSETQ. This TCR came from a female donor in good health, enrolled as a control in a pregnancy study. The chain uses TRBV5-1 and TRBJ2-3, with 9 bases identical to TRBD1. This material consisted of CD4+ T cells from peripheral blood mononuclear cells, taken after pregnancy. The CDR3 region has the DNA TGCGCCAGCAGCTTCGTGGGACAGGGCCGCACAGATACGCAGTATTTT. Translating gives CASSFVGQGRTDTQYF.